What follows describes a single TCR beta chain. Its antigen is currently unknown. This sample stems from a study of blood T cells in healthy people across ages. General study results and limits: Naive T cell percentage and TCR beta diversity correlated strongly. Roughly linearly, TCR beta diversity per million T cells fell as age increased.

The second PCR ran about 7 to 12 cycles with a sample-barcoded 5' primer and J-beta primers. TCRdb redid the calling of the 5' RACE reads with MiXCR, one entry per CDR3 protein. The table records around 1.7 million distinct CDR3 sequences, roughly 27% of them present only once. This CDR3 is built from 11 residues. CDR1 is SGHAT, CDR2 FQNNGV, per germline. The sample comprised blood. V usage is TRBV11-2 and J usage is TRBJ2-1; no clear D. The assigned J gene may be wrong: the sequence end matches TRBJ2-7 better. The clonotype originates from a woman aged 30 to 39 in good health. CDR3 bases: TGTGCCAGCAGCTCCCACAATGAGCAGTACTTC. This translates into CASSSHNEQYF.